The present T cell receptor beta chain was sequenced within a study of T cell repertoires in cytomegalovirus infection. Turning to the study itself: CMV infection together with matching HLA type was indicated by public TCR beta signatures. Study observations and caveats: Public TCR beta family frequency separated CMV-and-HLA carriers, including in an independent cohort.

This clonotype was counted between two and nine times. Its matching antigen is unknown. Each CDR3 protein is one row after TCRdb ran MiXCR on the reads. There are about 220,000 distinct CDR3 sequences in the sample; 35% to 45% occur only once, and around 64% lies in the top ten. This TCR was sampled from a human donor in good health (CMV status not recorded). Some clones in this sample may be carry-over from other donors' samples. Sample: CD8+ T cells from cultured PBMCs, taken from culture after CMV antigen stimulation.

The DNA for the CDR3 is TGTGCCAGCAGTGAACCGGGACGGGGAGGCTACACCTTC. This translates into CASSEPGRGGYTF. The chain uses TRBV6-5 and TRBJ1-2; a possible D gene is TRBD1 (5 bases). V was pared by 5 bases and J by 8 bases, with 15 bases between. Germline loops: CDR1 MNHEY, CDR2 SVGAGI. The CDR3 has 13 residues.